These T cell receptor beta chains were read from a single sample in a study of blood T cell repertoires in COVID-19. Repertoires were generated with immunoSEQ multiplex PCR, while TCRdb's copy carries only in-frame clones and drops some. This sample has 30,000 or so clones, with about 90% found just once. Sequenced material: peripheral blood. All receptors come from a human donor in a cohort sampled during active COVID-19. Each CDR3 is given with its conserved first and last residue. D genes are given only for firm matches. Only part of the rows carry a size: once, few, many, or a class if the clone is expanded.

D gene: NA
CDR3 length: 13
clone size: NA
V gene: TRBV18
J gene: TRBJ2-4
CDR3 protein: CASSPRDFNIQYF
CDR3 DNA: TGTGCCAGCTCACCAAGGGACTTTAACATTCAGTACTTC

D gene: TRBD2
CDR3 length: 16
clone size: NA
V gene: TRBV7-2
J gene: TRBJ2-3
CDR3 protein: CASSYIAGGHTDTQYF
CDR3 DNA: TGTGCCAGCAGCTACATAGCGGGGGGGCACACAGATACGCAGTATTTT

D gene: NA
CDR3 length: 14
clone size: NA
V gene: TRBV11-3
J gene: TRBJ2-7
CDR3 protein: CASSLGGRSYEQYF
CDR3 DNA: TGTGCCAGCAGCTTAGGAGGGAGATCCTACGAGCAGTACTTC

D gene: TRBD1
CDR3 length: 14
clone size: once
V gene: TRBV7-3
J gene: TRBJ1-1
CDR3 protein: CASSFGQGNTEAFF
CDR3 DNA: TGTGCCAGCAGCTTCGGACAGGGCAACACTGAAGCTTTCTTT

D gene: TRBD1
CDR3 length: 16
clone size: NA
V gene: TRBV5-1
J gene: TRBJ1-1
CDR3 protein: CASSLQGAVGNTEAFF
CDR3 DNA: TGCGCCAGCAGCTTACAGGGGGCGGTCGGGAACACTGAAGCTTTCTTT

D gene: NA
CDR3 length: 14
clone size: NA
V gene: TRBV28
J gene: TRBJ2-3
CDR3 protein: CATSLAPSTDTQYF
CDR3 DNA: TGTGCCACTTCCCTAGCGCCGAGCACAGATACGCAGTATTTT

D gene: NA
CDR3 length: 14
clone size: once
V gene: TRBV7-3
J gene: TRBJ2-5
CDR3 protein: CASSRDSTRETQYF
CDR3 DNA: TGTGCCAGCAGCCGTGACAGTACACGGGAGACCCAGTACTTC

D gene: NA
CDR3 length: 15
clone size: NA
V gene: TRBV27
J gene: TRBJ1-1
CDR3 protein: CASSFAGRRYTEAFF
CDR3 DNA: TGTGCCAGCAGTTTCGCGGGACGGCGCTACACTGAAGCTTTCTTT

D gene: NA
CDR3 length: 15
clone size: NA
V gene: TRBV15
J gene: TRBJ2-1
CDR3 protein: CATSTHREAYNEQFF
CDR3 DNA: TGTGCCACCAGCACCCATAGAGAGGCCTACAATGAGCAGTTCTTC

D gene: TRBD1
CDR3 length: 13
clone size: NA
V gene: TRBV3-1/TRBV3-2
J gene: TRBJ2-3
CDR3 protein: CASSQDYRGRRYF
CDR3 DNA: TGTGCCAGCAGCCAAGATTACAGGGGACGCCGGTATTTT

D gene: TRBD1
CDR3 length: 15
clone size: NA
V gene: TRBV11-3
J gene: TRBJ2-3
CDR3 protein: CASALGQGAVNTQYF
CDR3 DNA: TGTGCCAGCGCTCTGGGACAGGGGGCCGTTAATACGCAGTATTTT

D gene: TRBD2
CDR3 length: 18
clone size: NA
V gene: TRBV4-3
J gene: TRBJ2-1
CDR3 protein: CASSQDGAGGPVGNEQFF
CDR3 DNA: TGCGCCAGCAGCCAAGATGGGGCGGGGGGGCCGGTAGGGAATGAGCAGTTCTTC

D gene: NA
CDR3 length: 13
clone size: once
V gene: TRBV30
J gene: TRBJ1-2
CDR3 protein: CAWAGASNYGYTF
CDR3 DNA: TGTGCCTGGGCAGGGGCGTCTAACTATGGCTACACCTTC

D gene: TRBD2
CDR3 length: 15
clone size: NA
V gene: TRBV10-3
J gene: TRBJ2-5
CDR3 protein: CAISEAGGGGETQYF
CDR3 DNA: TGTGCCATCAGTGAAGCAGGCGGGGGAGGGGAGACCCAGTACTTC

D gene: TRBD1
CDR3 length: 15
clone size: NA
V gene: TRBV2
J gene: TRBJ1-2
CDR3 protein: CASSGTGQGGYGYTF
CDR3 DNA: TGTGCCAGCAGTGGCACCGGACAGGGGGGATATGGCTACACCTTC

D gene: NA
CDR3 length: 16
clone size: NA
V gene: TRBV15
J gene: TRBJ2-5
CDR3 protein: CATSRKVGGSGETQYF
CDR3 DNA: TGTGCCACCAGCAGAAAAGTTGGGGGCTCTGGAGAGACCCAGTACTTC

D gene: NA
CDR3 length: 12
clone size: NA
V gene: TRBV29-1
J gene: TRBJ2-2
CDR3 protein: CSVVYVTGELFF
CDR3 DNA: TGCAGCGTTGTTTATGTAACCGGGGAGCTGTTTTTT

D gene: NA
CDR3 length: 12
clone size: NA
V gene: TRBV2
J gene: TRBJ1-4
CDR3 protein: CASRDLGEKLFF
CDR3 DNA: TGTGCCAGCCGGGACTTGGGAGAAAAACTGTTTTTT

D gene: TRBD1
CDR3 length: 17
clone size: NA
V gene: TRBV5-6
J gene: TRBJ2-4
CDR3 protein: CASSSRGTGGTLGIQYF
CDR3 DNA: TGTGCCAGCAGCTCCAGGGGAACAGGGGGGACCTTAGGGATTCAGTACTTC

D gene: TRBD1
CDR3 length: 14
clone size: NA
V gene: TRBV5-8
J gene: TRBJ1-1
CDR3 protein: CASRMKGQKSEAFF
CDR3 DNA: TGTGCCAGCAGAATGAAGGGACAGAAGTCTGAAGCTTTCTTT

D gene: NA
CDR3 length: 13
clone size: NA
V gene: TRBV6-5
J gene: TRBJ1-2
CDR3 protein: CASSLHGGRGYTF
CDR3 DNA: TGTGCCAGCAGTTTACATGGGGGCAGGGGCTACACCTTC

D gene: TRBD1
CDR3 length: 16
clone size: NA
V gene: TRBV11-1
J gene: TRBJ2-7
CDR3 protein: CASSDTGGSRPYEQYF
CDR3 DNA: TGTGCCAGCAGTGACACAGGGGGCTCGAGGCCCTACGAGCAGTACTTC

D gene: TRBD2
CDR3 length: 14
clone size: NA
V gene: TRBV6-6
J gene: TRBJ2-1
CDR3 protein: CASSRTSPGHEQFF
CDR3 DNA: TGTGCCAGCAGTAGGACTAGCCCCGGTCATGAGCAGTTCTTC

D gene: TRBD1
CDR3 length: 16
clone size: NA
V gene: TRBV18
J gene: TRBJ2-2
CDR3 protein: CASSRSGTDNTGELFF
CDR3 DNA: TGTGCCAGCTCACGATCCGGGACAGATAACACCGGGGAGCTGTTTTTT

D gene: TRBD2
CDR3 length: 17
clone size: once
V gene: TRBV5-1
J gene: TRBJ2-7
CDR3 protein: CASSHVPSSGSSYEQYF
CDR3 DNA: TGCGCCAGCAGCCACGTCCCCTCTAGCGGGAGTTCCTACGAGCAGTACTTC

D gene: NA
CDR3 length: 15
clone size: NA
V gene: TRBV23-1
J gene: TRBJ1-6
CDR3 protein: CASTRRGLYNSPLHF
CDR3 DNA: TGCGCCAGCACTCGCCGGGGACTCTATAATTCACCCCTCCACTTT

D gene: NA
CDR3 length: 12
clone size: NA
V gene: TRBV28
J gene: TRBJ1-5
CDR3 protein: CASRRLNQPQHF
CDR3 DNA: TGTGCCAGCAGGAGACTTAATCAGCCCCAGCATTTT

D gene: NA
CDR3 length: 15
clone size: NA
V gene: TRBV19
J gene: TRBJ1-2
CDR3 protein: CASSPTFRDINGYTF
CDR3 DNA: TGTGCCAGTAGTCCAACCTTCCGGGACATAAATGGCTACACCTTC

D gene: NA
CDR3 length: 13
clone size: NA
V gene: TRBV5-6
J gene: TRBJ1-1
CDR3 protein: CASGQGWDTEAFF
CDR3 DNA: TGTGCCAGCGGCCAGGGGTGGGACACTGAAGCTTTCTTT

D gene: TRBD1
CDR3 length: 14
clone size: NA
V gene: TRBV19
J gene: TRBJ2-7
CDR3 protein: CATGPRGLSYEQYF
CDR3 DNA: TGTGCCACCGGTCCCAGGGGGCTTTCCTACGAGCAGTACTTC

D gene: NA
CDR3 length: 14
clone size: few
V gene: TRBV4-1
J gene: TRBJ1-5
CDR3 protein: CASSQEAETQPQHF
CDR3 DNA: TGCGCCAGCAGCCAAGAAGCGGAAACACAGCCCCAGCATTTT

D gene: TRBD1
CDR3 length: 14
clone size: NA
V gene: TRBV2
J gene: TRBJ2-1
CDR3 protein: CASRRTGVGSEQFF
CDR3 DNA: TGTGCCAGCAGGAGGACAGGGGTCGGCTCGGAGCAGTTCTTC

D gene: TRBD1
CDR3 length: 15
clone size: NA
V gene: TRBV18
J gene: TRBJ1-4
CDR3 protein: CASSSQTGNNEKLFF
CDR3 DNA: TGTGCCAGCTCGTCACAGACAGGGAACAATGAAAAACTGTTTTTT

D gene: NA
CDR3 length: 15
clone size: NA
V gene: TRBV5-4
J gene: TRBJ2-2
CDR3 protein: CASSLAQFNTGELFF
CDR3 DNA: TGTGCCAGCAGCTTGGCTCAGTTTAACACCGGGGAGCTGTTTTTT

D gene: NA
CDR3 length: 13
clone size: NA
V gene: TRBV4-1
J gene: TRBJ1-1
CDR3 protein: CASSQDPTGGAFF
CDR3 DNA: TGCGCCAGCAGCCAAGATCCAACGGGGGGGGCTTTCTTT

D gene: NA
CDR3 length: 16
clone size: NA
V gene: TRBV21-1
J gene: TRBJ1-1
CDR3 protein: CASSSTGQGMNTEAFF
CDR3 DNA: TGTGCCAGCAGCTCGACGGGACAGGGAATGAACACTGAAGCTTTCTTT

D gene: TRBD1
CDR3 length: 11
clone size: NA
V gene: TRBV20-1
J gene: TRBJ1-2
CDR3 protein: CSAGDRAGYTF
CDR3 DNA: TGCAGTGCTGGGGACAGGGCCGGCTACACCTTC

D gene: NA
CDR3 length: 13
clone size: NA
V gene: TRBV6-4
J gene: TRBJ1-1
CDR3 protein: CASSAEGNTEAFF
CDR3 DNA: TGTGCCAGCAGTGCGGAGGGGAACACTGAAGCTTTCTTT

D gene: TRBD2
CDR3 length: 16
clone size: NA
V gene: TRBV3-1/TRBV3-2
J gene: TRBJ2-1
CDR3 protein: CASSQDLAGGPGEQFF
CDR3 DNA: TGTGCCAGCAGCCAAGATTTAGCGGGGGGGCCTGGTGAGCAGTTCTTC

D gene: NA
CDR3 length: 20
clone size: NA
V gene: TRBV14
J gene: TRBJ1-2
CDR3 protein: CASSQARGGVESPAPRGYTF
CDR3 DNA: TGTGCCAGCAGCCAAGCAAGGGGGGGGGTAGAATCCCCGGCCCCTCGCGGCTACACCTTC

D gene: NA
CDR3 length: 15
clone size: once
V gene: TRBV2
J gene: TRBJ1-6
CDR3 protein: CASIPFAGENSPLHF
CDR3 DNA: TGTGCCAGCATCCCTTTTGCGGGGGAAAATTCACCCCTCCACTTT

D gene: NA
CDR3 length: 13
clone size: NA
V gene: TRBV5-1
J gene: TRBJ2-3
CDR3 protein: CASSLKPTDTQYF
CDR3 DNA: TGCGCCAGCAGCTTGAAGCCCACAGATACGCAGTATTTT

D gene: TRBD1
CDR3 length: 12
clone size: NA
V gene: TRBV5-4
J gene: TRBJ1-2
CDR3 protein: CASAGTDRGYTF
CDR3 DNA: TGTGCCAGCGCCGGGACAGATCGGGGCTACACCTTC

D gene: TRBD2
CDR3 length: 14
clone size: few
V gene: TRBV3-1/TRBV3-2
J gene: TRBJ2-4
CDR3 protein: CASSQKAGSHIQYF
CDR3 DNA: TGTGCCAGCAGCCAAAAAGCGGGGTCGCATATTCAGTACTTC

D gene: NA
CDR3 length: 13
clone size: NA
V gene: TRBV10-3
J gene: TRBJ1-5
CDR3 protein: CAISPEQNQPQHF
CDR3 DNA: TGTGCCATCAGCCCTGAACAGAATCAGCCCCAGCATTTT

D gene: NA
CDR3 length: 13
clone size: NA
V gene: TRBV5-6
J gene: TRBJ2-2
CDR3 protein: CASSHDYTGELFF
CDR3 DNA: TGTGCCAGCAGCCACGACTACACCGGGGAGCTGTTTTTT

D gene: NA
CDR3 length: 16
clone size: NA
V gene: TRBV7-2
J gene: TRBJ2-2
CDR3 protein: CASSLESPRGTGELFF
CDR3 DNA: TGTGCCAGCAGCTTAGAAAGCCCTCGCGGCACCGGGGAGCTGTTTTTT

D gene: NA
CDR3 length: 14
clone size: NA
V gene: TRBV2
J gene: TRBJ2-1
CDR3 protein: CASTDWGREVEQFF
CDR3 DNA: TGTGCCAGCACCGATTGGGGCAGGGAGGTGGAGCAGTTCTTC

D gene: NA
CDR3 length: 17
clone size: NA
V gene: TRBV4-1
J gene: TRBJ2-4
CDR3 protein: CASSQVIGGIAKNIQYF
CDR3 DNA: TGCGCCAGCAGCCAAGTAATTGGGGGGATAGCCAAAAACATTCAGTACTTC

D gene: NA
CDR3 length: 14
clone size: NA
V gene: TRBV3-1/TRBV3-2
J gene: TRBJ1-1
CDR3 protein: CASSLGRANTEAFF
CDR3 DNA: TGTGCCAGCAGCCTGGGGAGAGCGAACACTGAAGCTTTCTTT